This TCR beta chain is drawn from a study of regulatory T cells in long-lasting Graves disease. Overall study context: Persistent cases were those of Graves' disease that involved over 5 years of antithyroid drugs with positive TSH receptor antibodies.

Time point here: persistent/refractory GD, antithyroid drugs over 5 years with positive TRAb. Construction of the TCR library relied on RNA isolated from PBMCs. The TCR beta library used iRepertoire HTBI primers with Arm-PCR amplification of CDR3. TCRdb passed the multiplex PCR reads through MiXCR, listing each CDR3 protein once. Here the sample spans approximately 690,000 distinct CDR3 sequences, 25% to 35% being singletons. The CDR3 has 12 amino acids. Deletions cut 2 bases from V and 9 bases from J, with 10 bases between. In germline, CDR1 is LNHDA, CDR2 SQIVND (reference sequence). The source is a female donor with Graves disease. The material was peripheral blood mononuclear cells (PBMCs), obtained when the disease was refractory, from a patient treated with antithyroid drugs. The chain links TRBV19 to TRBJ1-1; D unclear. This chain's CDR3 is CASSIRRAKAFF. CDR3 bases: TGTGCCAGTAGTATACGGAGGGCGAAAGCTTTCTTT.